A single sample gave rise to the 10 T cell receptor beta chains below, sequenced in a study of T cells in Graves' hyperthyroidism and ophthalmopathy. TCR beta CDR3 sequences were amplified from RNA transcripts. The TCR CDR3 first-round RT-PCR relied on the HTBI primer set. Each CDR3 protein is one row after TCRdb ran MiXCR on the multiplex PCR reads. The table includes a few hundred thousand distinct CDR3 sequences, approximately 14% detected once. The sample comprised blood. The receptors were gathered from a woman under 30 with Graves' hyperthyroidism.

In its sample, this clonotype was seen many times. This sequence joins TRBV2 and TRBJ2-3; 7 nucleotides line up with TRBD2. CDR3 length: 13 amino acids. Germline-derived CDR1 and CDR2 are SNHLY and FYNNEI. The trim removed 10 bases at V and 6 bases at J, leaving 10 bases unmatched. CDR3 residues: CATLGGGSDTQYF. CDR3 coding DNA: TGTGCCACCCTGGGGGGGGGATCGGATACGCAGTATTTT. Filled out from reference TRBV2 and TRBJ2-3, the complete variable domain reads EPEVTQTPSHQVTQMGQEVILRCVPISNHLYFYWYRQILGQKVEFLVSFYNNEISEKSEIFDDQFSVERPDGSNFTLKIRSTKLEDSAMYFCATLGGGSDTQYFGPGTRLTVL.

This clonotype has at least ten counts. The J gene is TRBJ2-7, the V gene TRBV28; D is uncertain. Germline CDR1 MDHEN, CDR2 SYDVKM. This CDR3 contains 14 residues. V was pared by 5 bases and J by 3 bases, with 14 bases between. CDR3 DNA: TGTGCCAGCAGTCCGGACCCTGGTATCTACGAGCAGTACTTC. Its translation: CASSPDPGIYEQYF.

In this sample, this clonotype turned up many times. The gene calls are TRBV2 and TRBJ2-1, with 9 bases lining up with TRBD2. Unmatched junction bases numbered 4, after V lost 3 bases and J lost 4 bases. Germline CDR1 reads SNHLY; CDR2 reads FYNNEI. This CDR3 region has 15 residues. In DNA, the CDR3 is TGTGCCAGCAGTGAGAGGGCGGGAGGGTACAATGAGCAGTTCTTC. Protein sequence: CASSERAGGYNEQFF.

The chain joins TRBV9 to TRBJ1-4; perhaps TRBD1 as D (6 bases). The V end lost 3 bases, the J end lost 1 base, and 10 bases lay between the germline ends. This CDR3 comprises 15 residues. Germline lookup yields CDR1 SGDLS and CDR2 YYNGEE. CDR3 nucleotide sequence: TGTGCCAGCAGCGCCGAGGGGGTAACTAATGAAAAACTGTTTTTT. It codes for CASSAEGVTNEKLFF.

This clonotype was found a few times. This rearrangement joins TRBV20-1 to TRBJ1-3, with D hard to call. Germline CDR1 DFQATT, CDR2 SNEGSKA (reference sequence). The CDR3 totals 11 residues. V lost 0 bases, J lost 9 bases, and 6 bases lay in between. In DNA, the CDR3 is TGCAGTGCTAGAGATTTAATCACCATATATTTT. Translation gives CSARDLITIYF.

The chain uses TRBV9 and TRBJ2-2, with 11 bases aligning to TRBD2. This CDR3 is 17 amino acids long. Germline V gene data show CDR1 as SGDLS and CDR2 as YYNGEE. The J segment lost 6 bases and the V segment lost 3 bases, leaving 10 bases of the junction unmatched. CDR3 sequence reads: CASSEKTLAGVPGELFF. The CDR3 DNA is TGTGCCAGCAGCGAAAAGACACTAGCGGGAGTTCCCGGGGAGCTGTTTTTT.

This clonotype came up many times. The J gene is TRBJ1-2, the V gene TRBV12-3 or TRBV12-4, with 8 positions matching TRBD1. The CDR3 spans 13 residues. Trimming took 5 bases from V and 5 from J; bases not matched to a gene: 4. CDR3 region: CASSHRQGYGYTF. The CDR3 coding sequence is TGTGCCAGCAGTCACCGACAGGGGTATGGCTACACCTTC.

Ten or more counts support this clonotype. The CDR3: CASSEMGHPRGPQHF. CDR3 nucleotides: TGTGCCAGCAGTGAAATGGGACACCCCAGGGGGCCCCAGCATTTT. V gene TRBV2 combines with J gene TRBJ1-5; tentative D call: TRBD1 (6 bases). Germline values: CDR1 SNHLY, CDR2 FYNNEI. This CDR3 contains 15 residues. V dropped 2 bases and J dropped 9 bases, with 17 bases sitting between them.

This clonotype was detected ten times or more. The V gene is TRBV11-2, the J gene TRBJ2-5; TRBD2 agrees at 8 bases. CDR1 and CDR2 (germline): SGHAT, FQNNGV. Trimming removed 4 bases from V and 0 bases from J; junction bases left unmatched: 7. This CDR3 spans 16 amino acids. CDR3 nucleotide sequence: TGTGCCAGCAGCTCCGGGGGCGGGGGGAACCAAGAGACCCAGTACTTC. It codes for CASSSGGGGNQETQYF.

In its sample, this clonotype was seen a few times. V gene TRBV6-2 or TRBV6-3 combines with J gene TRBJ2-1; D might be TRBD1 (6 bases). Germline loops: CDR1 MNHEY, CDR2 SVGEGT. CDR3 length equals 18 residues. Trimming pared 2 bases from V and 0 bases from J, leaving 17 bases between. CDR3 in DNA: TGTGCCAGCAGTTACCCTAAGGACAGACCTTTCTCCTACAATGAGCAGTTCTTC. This translates into CASSYPKDRPFSYNEQFF.